The present entry profiles one TCR beta chain with its context. This clone's antigen is unknown. No base quality values were provided; no much bigger clone lies one nucleotide off. The data were obtained in a study of control samples from healthy donors and cancer patients (dated by TCRdb to about 2020). Sequences LGHNA (CDR1) and YSLEER (CDR2) are obtained from the germline V gene. Trimming removed 0 bases from V and 4 bases from J, leaving 17 bases between the germline ends. From the cysteine up to the phenylalanine, the CDR3 has a length of 17 residues. Only the CDR3 part of the read is kept: 51 bases, read in frame from the first base. Library preparation was by the immunoSEQ multiplex PCR assay. This is the immuneACCESS table as TCRdb keeps it, with only in-frame sequences that have V and J called. A part of the clones is gone; compared with another copy, unresolved V genes explain less than half, and the rest is unexplained. This sample has some 100,000 clones in its table, and roughly 89% of those were observed once. Approximately 18% of the sample is taken by the ten largest.

The sequence joins TRBV4-3 to TRBJ2-3, and possibly TRBD2, on 5 matching bases. The material sequenced was blood. The TCR was taken from a woman between 45 and 65 years old in good health. The CDR3 sequence is CASSQDSWEMGSDTQYF. The nucleotide sequence is TGCGCCAGCAGCCAAGATTCGTGGGAGATGGGGTCAGATACGCAGTATTTT.